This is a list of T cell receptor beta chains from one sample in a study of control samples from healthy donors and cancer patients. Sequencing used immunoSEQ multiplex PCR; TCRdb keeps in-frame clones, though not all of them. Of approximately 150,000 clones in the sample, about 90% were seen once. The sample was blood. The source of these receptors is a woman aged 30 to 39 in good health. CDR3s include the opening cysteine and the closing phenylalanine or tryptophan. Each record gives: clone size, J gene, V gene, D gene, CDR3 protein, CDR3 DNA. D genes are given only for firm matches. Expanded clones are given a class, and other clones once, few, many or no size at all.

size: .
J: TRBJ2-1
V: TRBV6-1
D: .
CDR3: CASRPLGGVYNEQFF
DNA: TGTGCCAGCAGACCGCTAGGGGGAGTTTACAATGAGCAGTTCTTC

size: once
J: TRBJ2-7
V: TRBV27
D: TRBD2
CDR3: CASSWGSGSNEQYF
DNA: TGTGCCAGCAGTTGGGGCAGCGGGAGCAACGAGCAGTACTTC

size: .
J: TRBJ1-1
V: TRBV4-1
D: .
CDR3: CASSQYGGDQLDNEAFF
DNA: TGCGCCAGCAGCCAATATGGGGGGGATCAGTTGGATAATGAAGCTTTCTTT

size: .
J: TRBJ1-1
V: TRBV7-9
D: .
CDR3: CASSREDTAAFF
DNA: TGTGCCAGCAGCAGGGAGGACACGGCGGCTTTCTTT

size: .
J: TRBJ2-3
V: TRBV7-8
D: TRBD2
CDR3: CASSGLAGTDTQYF
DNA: TGTGCCAGCAGTGGACTAGCGGGCACAGATACGCAGTATTTT

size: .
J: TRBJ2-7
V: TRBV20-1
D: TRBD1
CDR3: CSASIGQGYEQYF
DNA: TGCAGTGCTAGTATTGGACAGGGTTACGAGCAGTACTTC

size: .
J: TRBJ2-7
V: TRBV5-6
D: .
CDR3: CASSFGRAYYEQYF
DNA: TGTGCCAGCAGCTTCGGAAGGGCCTACTACGAGCAGTACTTC

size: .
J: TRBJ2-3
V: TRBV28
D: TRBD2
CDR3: CASRVAAAGTDTQYF
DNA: TGTGCCAGCAGGGTGGCCGCAGCGGGAACAGATACGCAGTATTTT

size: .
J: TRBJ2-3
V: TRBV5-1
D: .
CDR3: CASSLGLVTDTQYF
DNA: TGCGCCAGCAGCTTGGGACTAGTCACAGATACGCAGTATTTT

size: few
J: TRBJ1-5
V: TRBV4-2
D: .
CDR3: CASSQVGTQNQPQHF
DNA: TGTGCCAGCAGCCAAGTCGGGACACAAAATCAGCCCCAGCATTTT

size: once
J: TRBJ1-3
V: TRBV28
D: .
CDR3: CASSLGGSTAGNTIYF
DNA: TGTGCCAGCAGTTTAGGAGGGAGTACGGCTGGAAACACCATATATTTT

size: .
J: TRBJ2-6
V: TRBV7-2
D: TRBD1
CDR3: CASSFGQGISGANVLTF
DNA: TGTGCCAGCAGCTTCGGACAGGGGATCTCTGGGGCCAACGTCCTGACTTTC

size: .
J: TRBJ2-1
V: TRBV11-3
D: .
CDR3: CASSLTTNEQFF
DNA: TGTGCCAGCAGCCTAACCACAAATGAGCAGTTCTTC

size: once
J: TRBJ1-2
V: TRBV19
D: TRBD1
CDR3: CASSMQGAGNGYTF
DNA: TGTGCCAGTAGTATGCAGGGGGCAGGAAATGGCTACACCTTC

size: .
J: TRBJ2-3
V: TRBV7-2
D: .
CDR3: CASSARDMGTDTQYF
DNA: TGTGCCAGCAGCGCCCGGGACATGGGCACAGATACGCAGTATTTT

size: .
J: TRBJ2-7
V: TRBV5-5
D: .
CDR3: CASSSNVVVYEQYF
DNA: TGTGCCAGCAGCTCGAACGTGGTCGTCTACGAGCAGTACTTC

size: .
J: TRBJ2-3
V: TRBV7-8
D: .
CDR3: CASSPQGDTQYF
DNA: TGTGCCAGCAGCCCGCAGGGAGATACGCAGTATTTT

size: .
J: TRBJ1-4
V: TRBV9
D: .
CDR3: CASSVGHRTPNEKLFF
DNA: TGTGCCAGCAGCGTAGGGCACCGTACGCCTAATGAAAAACTGTTTTTT

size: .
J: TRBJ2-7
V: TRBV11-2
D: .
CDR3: CASSLALAYEQYF
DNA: TGTGCCAGCAGCTTAGCTCTAGCCTACGAGCAGTACTTC

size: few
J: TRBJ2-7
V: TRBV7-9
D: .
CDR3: CASSLGGGLYEQYF
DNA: TGTGCCAGCAGCTTAGGGGGTGGGTTATACGAGCAGTACTTC

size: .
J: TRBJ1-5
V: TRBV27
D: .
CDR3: CASSFTGASQPQHF
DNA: TGTGCCAGCAGTTTCACGGGGGCGAGCCAGCCCCAGCATTTT

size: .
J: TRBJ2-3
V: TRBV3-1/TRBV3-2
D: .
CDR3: CASSHSERFTQYF
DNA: TGTGCCAGCAGCCACTCCGAGCGATTTACGCAGTATTTT

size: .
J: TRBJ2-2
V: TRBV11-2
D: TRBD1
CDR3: CASISGTGVVGELFF
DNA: TGTGCCAGCATCTCCGGGACAGGGGTGGTCGGGGAGCTGTTTTTT

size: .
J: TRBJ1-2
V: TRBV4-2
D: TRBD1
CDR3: CASSQVRTGANYGYTF
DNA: TGTGCCAGCAGCCAGGTTAGGACAGGGGCAAACTATGGCTACACCTTC

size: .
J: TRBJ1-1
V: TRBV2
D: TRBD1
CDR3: CASIGTDSTEAFF
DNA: TGTGCCAGCATTGGGACAGATAGCACTGAAGCTTTCTTT

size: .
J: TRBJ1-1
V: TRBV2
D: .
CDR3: CASSKDTLEAFF
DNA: TGTGCCAGCAGTAAGGACACCCTTGAAGCTTTCTTT

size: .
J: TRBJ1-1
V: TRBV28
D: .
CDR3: CASSLVGEWSNTEAFF
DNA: TGTGCCAGCAGTTTGGTTGGGGAATGGTCGAACACTGAAGCTTTCTTT

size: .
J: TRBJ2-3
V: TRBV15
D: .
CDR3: CATSRGETDTQYF
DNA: TGTGCCACCAGCAGAGGAGAAACAGATACGCAGTATTTT

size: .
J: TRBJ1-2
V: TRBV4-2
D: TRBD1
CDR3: CASSLETGANYGYTF
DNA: TGTGCCAGCAGCCTAGAGACAGGGGCGAACTATGGCTACACCTTC

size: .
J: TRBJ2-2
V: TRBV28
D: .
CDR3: CASSLDSGELFF
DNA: TGTGCCAGCAGTTTAGACTCCGGGGAGCTGTTTTTT

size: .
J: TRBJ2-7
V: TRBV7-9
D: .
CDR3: CASSPRTTEVGEQYF
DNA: TGTGCCAGCAGCCCACGGACTACTGAAGTCGGCGAGCAGTACTTC

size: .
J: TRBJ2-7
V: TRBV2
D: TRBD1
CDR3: CASSGTGTGVGEQYF
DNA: TGTGCCAGCAGTGGTACCGGGACAGGGGTGGGTGAGCAGTACTTC

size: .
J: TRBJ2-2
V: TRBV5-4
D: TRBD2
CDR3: CASSLLAADTGELFF
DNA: TGTGCCAGCAGCTTGCTAGCGGCGGACACCGGGGAGCTGTTTTTT

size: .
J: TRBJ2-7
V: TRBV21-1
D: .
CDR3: CASRSALLYEQYF
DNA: TGTGCCAGCAGATCCGCACTTCTCTACGAGCAGTACTTC

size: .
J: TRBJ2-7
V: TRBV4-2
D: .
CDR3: CASSQAGLNSYEQYF
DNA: TGTGCCAGCAGCCAGGCGGGACTGAACTCCTACGAGCAGTACTTC

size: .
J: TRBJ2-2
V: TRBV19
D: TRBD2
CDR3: CASSAWDLAGYTGELFF
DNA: TGTGCCAGTAGTGCATGGGACCTAGCGGGTTACACCGGGGAGCTGTTTTTT

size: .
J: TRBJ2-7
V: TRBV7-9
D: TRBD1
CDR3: CASAGTGVFVAFYEQYF
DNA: TGTGCCAGCGCCGGGACAGGGGTGTTCGTCGCCTTTTACGAGCAGTACTTC

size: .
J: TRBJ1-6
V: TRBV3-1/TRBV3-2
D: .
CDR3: CASSSGITSPLHF
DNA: TGTGCCAGCAGCTCCGGGATTACTTCACCCCTCCACTTT

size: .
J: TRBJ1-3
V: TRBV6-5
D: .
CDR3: CASRPGSGNTIYF
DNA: TGTGCCAGCCGTCCGGGATCTGGAAACACCATATATTTT

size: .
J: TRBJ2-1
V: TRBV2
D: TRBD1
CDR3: CASSAMDGGQGYNEQFF
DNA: TGTGCCAGCTCCGCGATGGATGGGGGACAGGGGTACAATGAGCAGTTCTTC

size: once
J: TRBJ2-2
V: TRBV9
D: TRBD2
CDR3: CASSLGTSGSSTGELFF
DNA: TGTGCCAGCAGCCTTGGGACTAGCGGGAGTAGTACCGGGGAGCTGTTTTTT

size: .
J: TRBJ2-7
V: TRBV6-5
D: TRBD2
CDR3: CASSYQAGGPYEQYF
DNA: TGTGCCAGCAGTTACCAAGCGGGAGGGCCCTACGAGCAGTACTTC

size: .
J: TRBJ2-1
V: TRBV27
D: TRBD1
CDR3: CASEGAGQGPYNEQFF
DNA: TGTGCCAGCGAAGGGGCGGGACAGGGACCCTACAATGAGCAGTTCTTC

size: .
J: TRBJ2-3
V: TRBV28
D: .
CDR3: CASSSDRTRGDTQYF
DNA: TGTGCCAGCAGTTCCGACAGGACCCGCGGAGATACGCAGTATTTT

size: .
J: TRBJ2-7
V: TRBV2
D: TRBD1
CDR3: CASSQKRGQGRTYEQYF
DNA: TGTGCCAGCAGTCAGAAGCGTGGACAGGGGAGAACCTACGAGCAGTACTTC

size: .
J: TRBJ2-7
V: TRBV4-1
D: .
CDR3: CASSQDRDSAYEQYF
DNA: TGCGCCAGCAGCCAAGACCGGGACTCCGCCTACGAGCAGTACTTC

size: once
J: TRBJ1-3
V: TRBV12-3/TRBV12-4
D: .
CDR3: CASSTGLGNTIYF
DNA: TGTGCCAGCAGTACAGGGCTTGGAAACACCATATATTTT

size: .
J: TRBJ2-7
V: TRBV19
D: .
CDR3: CASSIGADSGEQYF
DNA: TGTGCCAGTAGTATCGGGGCGGACTCGGGGGAGCAGTACTTC

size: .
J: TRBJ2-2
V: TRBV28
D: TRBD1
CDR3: CASSLNRGFGELFF
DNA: TGTGCCAGCAGTCTGAACAGGGGTTTCGGGGAGCTGTTTTTT

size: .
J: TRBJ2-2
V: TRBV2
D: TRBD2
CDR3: CASNKREGTGELFF
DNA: TGTGCCAGCAATAAGCGGGAGGGCACCGGGGAGCTGTTTTTT

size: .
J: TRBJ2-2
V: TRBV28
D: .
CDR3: CASSSQPPGELFF
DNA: TGTGCCAGCAGTTCCCAACCTCCCGGGGAGCTGTTTTTT

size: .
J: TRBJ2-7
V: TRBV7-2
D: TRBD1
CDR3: CASSSDRLSYEQYF
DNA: TGTGCCAGCAGCTCGGACAGGCTCTCCTACGAGCAGTACTTC

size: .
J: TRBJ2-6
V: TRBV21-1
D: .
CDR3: CASSPEGVRVANVLTF
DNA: TGTGCCAGCAGCCCGGAGGGTGTCCGTGTGGCCAACGTCCTGACTTTC

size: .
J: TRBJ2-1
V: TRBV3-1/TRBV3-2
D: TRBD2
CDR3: CASRLTSGRAGNEQFF
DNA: TGTGCCAGCAGACTGACTAGCGGGAGGGCCGGGAATGAGCAGTTCTTC

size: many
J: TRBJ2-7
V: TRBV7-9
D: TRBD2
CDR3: CASSLDLAGNYEQYF
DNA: TGTGCCAGCAGCTTAGATCTAGCGGGAAACTACGAGCAGTACTTC

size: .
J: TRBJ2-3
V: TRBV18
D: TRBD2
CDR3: CASSPPSTAGTTDTQYF
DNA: TGTGCCAGCTCACCACCCTCCACAGCGGGAACCACAGATACGCAGTATTTT

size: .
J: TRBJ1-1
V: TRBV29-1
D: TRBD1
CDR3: CSGLTGGGTEAFF
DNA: TGCAGCGGTTTGACAGGGGGAGGCACTGAAGCTTTCTTT